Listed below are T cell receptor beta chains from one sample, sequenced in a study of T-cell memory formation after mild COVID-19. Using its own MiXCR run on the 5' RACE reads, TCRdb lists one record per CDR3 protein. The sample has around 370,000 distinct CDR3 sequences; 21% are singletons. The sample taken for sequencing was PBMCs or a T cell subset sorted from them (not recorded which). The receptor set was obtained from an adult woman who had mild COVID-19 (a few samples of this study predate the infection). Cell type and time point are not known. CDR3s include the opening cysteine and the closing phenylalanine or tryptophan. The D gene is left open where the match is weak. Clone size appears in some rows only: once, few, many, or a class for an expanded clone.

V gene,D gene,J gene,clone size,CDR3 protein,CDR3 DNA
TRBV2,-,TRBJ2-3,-,CATLTDTQYF,TGTGCCACCTTGACAGATACGCAGTATTTT
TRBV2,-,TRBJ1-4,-,CASSEGPEKLFF,TGTGCCAGCAGTGAGGGTCCCGAAAAACTGTTTTTT
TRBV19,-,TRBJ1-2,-,CASRERDSYGYTF,TGTGCCAGTAGGGAACGGGATTCCTATGGCTACACCTTC
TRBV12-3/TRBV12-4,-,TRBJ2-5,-,CASTNQASETQYF,TGTGCCAGCACCAATCAAGCATCAGAGACCCAGTACTTC
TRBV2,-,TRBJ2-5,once,CASRESQETQYF,TGTGCCAGCCGGGAGAGCCAAGAGACCCAGTACTTC
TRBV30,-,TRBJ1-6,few,CAWSVIARNSPLHF,TGTGCCTGGAGTGTAATAGCACGTAATTCACCCCTCCACTTT
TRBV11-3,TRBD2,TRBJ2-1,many,CASSLDLLAGGDNEQFF,TGTGCCAGCAGCTTAGATCTTCTTGCGGGAGGAGACAATGAGCAGTTCTTC
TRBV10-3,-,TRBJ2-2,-,CAIGGTSLPTGELFF,TGTGCCATCGGAGGAACATCCTTACCCACCGGGGAGCTGTTTTTT
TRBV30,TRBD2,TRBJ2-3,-,CAWSGLAGSTDTQYF,TGTGCCTGGAGTGGACTAGCGGGAAGCACAGATACGCAGTATTTT
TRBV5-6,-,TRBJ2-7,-,CASSLGTGSVYEQYF,TGTGCCAGCAGCTTGGGAACAGGATCAGTCTACGAGCAGTACTTC
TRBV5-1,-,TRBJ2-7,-,CASSLEGSFIYEQYF,TGCGCCAGCAGCTTGGAGGGGAGTTTCATTTACGAGCAGTACTTC
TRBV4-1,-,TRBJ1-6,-,CASSPFPGGGNSPLHF,TGCGCCAGCAGCCCCTTCCCGGGGGGAGGGAATTCACCCCTCCACTTT
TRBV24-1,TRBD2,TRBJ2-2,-,CATSDQPGLAGTGELFF,TGTGCCACCAGTGACCAACCGGGACTAGCGGGGACCGGGGAGCTGTTTTTT
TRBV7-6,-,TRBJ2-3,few,CASSPEITDTQYF,TGTGCCAGCAGCCCTGAGATCACAGATACGCAGTATTTT
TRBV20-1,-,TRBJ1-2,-,CSARDVFSAGNYGYTF,TGCAGTGCTAGAGACGTTTTTAGTGCAGGGAACTATGGCTACACCTTC
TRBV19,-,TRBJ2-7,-,CASSTGQSTVGEQYF,TGTGCCAGTAGTACCGGACAGTCGACCGTGGGCGAGCAGTACTTC
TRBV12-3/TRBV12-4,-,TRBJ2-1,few,CASSLLETYNEQFF,TGTGCCAGCAGCTTGTTAGAGACCTACAATGAGCAGTTCTTC
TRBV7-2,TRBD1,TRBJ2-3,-,CASSLGGTGANTQYF,TGTGCCAGCAGCTTAGGGGGGACAGGGGCCAATACGCAGTATTTT
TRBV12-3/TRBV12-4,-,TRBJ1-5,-,CASSLALGGQPQHF,TGTGCCAGCAGTTTAGCCCTGGGAGGGCAGCCCCAGCATTTT
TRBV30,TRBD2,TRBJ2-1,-,CAWSPGSGRDEQFF,TGTGCCTGGAGCCCGGGGAGCGGGAGAGATGAGCAGTTCTTC
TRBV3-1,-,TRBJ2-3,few,CASSPYGDTQYF,TGTGCCAGCAGCCCGTACGGAGATACGCAGTATTTT
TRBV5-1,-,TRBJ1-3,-,CASSLPLPFSGNTIYF,TGCGCCAGCAGCTTGCCCCTCCCTTTTTCAGGAAACACCATATATTTT
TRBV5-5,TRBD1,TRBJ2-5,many,CASSLDGFWDRRETQYF,TGTGCCAGCAGCTTGGACGGTTTTTGGGACAGGAGGGAGACCCAGTACTTC
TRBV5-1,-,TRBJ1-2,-,CASSLDGSLAYGYTF,TGCGCCAGCAGCTTGGACGGAAGCCTGGCCTATGGCTACACCTTC
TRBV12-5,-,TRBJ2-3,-,CASALTDTQYF,TGTGCTAGTGCCCTGACAGATACGCAGTATTTT
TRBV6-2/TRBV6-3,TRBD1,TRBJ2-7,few,CASSRGQHYEQYF,TGTGCCAGCAGTCGGGGACAGCACTACGAGCAGTACTTC
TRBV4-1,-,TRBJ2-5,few,CASSQAGGYRDKSQETQYF,TGCGCCAGCAGCCAAGCGGGGGGCTACAGGGATAAGTCCCAAGAGACCCAGTACTTC
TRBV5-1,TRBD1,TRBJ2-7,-,CASSPDRPYEQYF,TGCGCCAGCAGCCCGGACAGGCCCTACGAGCAGTACTTC
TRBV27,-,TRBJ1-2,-,CASSLRSFGGYTF,TGTGCCAGCAGTTTAAGGTCGTTTGGCGGCTACACCTTC
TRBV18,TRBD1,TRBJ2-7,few,CASSPPGQGAKQYF,TGTGCCAGCTCACCACCGGGTCAGGGGGCGAAGCAGTACTTC
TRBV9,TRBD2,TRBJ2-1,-,CASSDPGLAGGYNEQFF,TGTGCCAGCAGCGACCCCGGGCTAGCGGGGGGGTACAATGAGCAGTTCTTC
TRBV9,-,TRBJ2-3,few,CASSVGPGLDTQYF,TGTGCCAGCAGCGTGGGCCCGGGTCTAGATACGCAGTATTTT
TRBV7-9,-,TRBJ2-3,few,CASSLVSTLKAGPRTDTQYF,TGTGCCAGCAGCTTAGTCTCCACACTAAAGGCAGGGCCAAGAACAGATACGCAGTATTTT
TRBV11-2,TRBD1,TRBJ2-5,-,CASSRPGQYQETQYF,TGTGCCAGCAGCAGACCGGGACAGTACCAAGAGACCCAGTACTTC
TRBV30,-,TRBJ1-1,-,CASTEGTNTEAFF,TGTGCCTCGACAGAGGGGACGAACACTGAAGCTTTCTTT
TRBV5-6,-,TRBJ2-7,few,CASSSLGGPPMGEQYF,TGTGCCAGCAGCTCACTAGGGGGTCCCCCAATGGGCGAGCAGTACTTC
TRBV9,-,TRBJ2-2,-,CASSVNPSNTGELFF,TGTGCCAGCAGCGTAAACCCCTCGAACACCGGGGAGCTGTTTTTT
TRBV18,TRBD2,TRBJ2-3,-,CASSPGLAGAADTQYF,TGTGCCAGCTCACCAGGTCTAGCGGGAGCGGCAGATACGCAGTATTTT
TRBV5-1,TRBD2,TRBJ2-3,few,CASSLTGATSGRTDTQYF,TGCGCCAGCAGCTTGACCGGCGCGACTAGCGGGAGGACAGATACGCAGTATTTT
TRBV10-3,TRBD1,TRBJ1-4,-,CAISPGQGSTIEKLFF,TGTGCCATCAGTCCCGGACAGGGGTCGACGATTGAAAAACTGTTTTTT
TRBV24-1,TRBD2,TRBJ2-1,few,CATSDSVLAGGNEQFF,TGTGCCACCAGTGACAGCGTTCTAGCGGGAGGCAATGAGCAGTTCTTC
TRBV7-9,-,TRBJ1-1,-,CASSLGYTGNTEAFF,TGTGCCAGCAGCTTAGGGTACACAGGGAACACTGAAGCTTTCTTT